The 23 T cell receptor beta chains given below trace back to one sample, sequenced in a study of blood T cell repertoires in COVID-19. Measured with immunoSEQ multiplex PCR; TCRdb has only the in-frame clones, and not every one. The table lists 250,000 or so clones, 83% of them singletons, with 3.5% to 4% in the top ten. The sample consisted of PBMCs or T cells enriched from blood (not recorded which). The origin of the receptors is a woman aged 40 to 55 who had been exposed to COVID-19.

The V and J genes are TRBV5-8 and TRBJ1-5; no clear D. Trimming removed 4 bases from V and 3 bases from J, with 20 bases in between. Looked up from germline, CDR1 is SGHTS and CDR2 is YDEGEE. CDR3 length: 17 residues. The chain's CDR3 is CASSPRGSGVNNQPQHF. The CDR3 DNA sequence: TGTGCCAGCAGCCCACGAGGTTCTGGTGTTAACAATCAGCCCCAGCATTTT.

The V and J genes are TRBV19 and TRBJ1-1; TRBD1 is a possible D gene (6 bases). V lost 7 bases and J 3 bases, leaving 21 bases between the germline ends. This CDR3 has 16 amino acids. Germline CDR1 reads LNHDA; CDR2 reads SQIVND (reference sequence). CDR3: CASTPWRRGGDTEAFF. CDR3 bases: TGTGCCAGTACCCCATGGCGGAGGGGGGGAGACACTGAAGCTTTCTTT.

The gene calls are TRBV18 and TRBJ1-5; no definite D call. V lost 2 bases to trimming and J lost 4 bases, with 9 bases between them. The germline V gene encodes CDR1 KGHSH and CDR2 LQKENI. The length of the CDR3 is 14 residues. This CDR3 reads CASSPGLINQPQHF. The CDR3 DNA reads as TGTGCCAGCTCACCAGGGCTGATTAATCAGCCCCAGCATTTT.

In DNA, the CDR3 is TGTGCCAGCAGAAATCAGGGTTCCTCTGGGGCCAACGTCCTGACTTTC. Its translation: CASRNQGSSGANVLTF. This sequence joins TRBV27 and TRBJ2-6, with D possibly being TRBD1 (5 bases). CDR3 length equals 16 residues. The V gene lost 6 bases and the J gene lost 0 bases, with 12 bases spanning the gap. Germline V gene lookup returns CDR1 MNHEY and CDR2 SMNVEV (reference sequence).

The CDR3 nucleotides are TGCGCCAGCAGCCAAGGGACAGGGGTTTCCGGGGAGCAGTACTTC. This gives the protein CASSQGTGVSGEQYF. The chain combines TRBV4-3 with TRBJ2-7; TRBD1 aligns across 9 bases. V lost 1 base, J lost 7 bases, and 8 bases stayed unmatched. CDR1 is LGHNA and CDR2 is YSLEER in the germline V gene. The CDR3 sequence is 15 residues long.

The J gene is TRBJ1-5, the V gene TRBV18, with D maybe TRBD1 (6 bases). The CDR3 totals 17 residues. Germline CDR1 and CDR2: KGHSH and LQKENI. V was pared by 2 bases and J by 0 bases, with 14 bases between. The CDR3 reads CASSPKGQDYSNQPQHF. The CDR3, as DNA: TGTGCCAGCTCACCAAAGGGACAAGACTATAGCAATCAGCCCCAGCATTTT.

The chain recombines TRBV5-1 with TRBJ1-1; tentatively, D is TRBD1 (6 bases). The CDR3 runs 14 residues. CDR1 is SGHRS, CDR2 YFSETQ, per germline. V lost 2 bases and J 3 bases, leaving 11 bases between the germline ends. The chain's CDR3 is CASSLSQGHTEAFF. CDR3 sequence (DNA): TGCGCCAGCAGCTTATCACAGGGTCACACTGAAGCTTTCTTT. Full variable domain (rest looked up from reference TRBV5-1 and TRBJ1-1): KAGVTQTPRYLIKTRGQQVTLSCSPISGHRSVSWYQQTPGQGLQFLFEYFSETQRNKGNFPGRFSGRQFSNSRSEMNVSTLELGDSALYLCASSLSQGHTEAFFGQGTRLTVV.

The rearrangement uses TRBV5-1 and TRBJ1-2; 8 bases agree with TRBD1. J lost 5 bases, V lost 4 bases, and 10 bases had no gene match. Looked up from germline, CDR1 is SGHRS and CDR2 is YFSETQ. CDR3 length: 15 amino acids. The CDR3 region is CASSALGQGAYGYTF. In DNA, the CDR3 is TGCGCCAGCAGCGCGTTAGGACAGGGCGCATATGGCTACACCTTC.

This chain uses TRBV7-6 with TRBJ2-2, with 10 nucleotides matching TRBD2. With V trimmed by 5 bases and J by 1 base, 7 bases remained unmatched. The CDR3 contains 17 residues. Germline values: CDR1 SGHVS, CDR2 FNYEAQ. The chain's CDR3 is CASSPLLAGMNTGELFF. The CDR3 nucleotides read TGTGCCAGCAGCCCCCTACTAGCGGGGATGAACACCGGGGAGCTGTTTTTT.

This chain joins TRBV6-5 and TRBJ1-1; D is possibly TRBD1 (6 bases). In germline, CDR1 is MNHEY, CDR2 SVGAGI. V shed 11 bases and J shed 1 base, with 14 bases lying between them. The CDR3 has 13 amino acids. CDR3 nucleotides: TGTGCCGGTTCGTTCAGGGGGAACACTGAAGCTTTCTTT. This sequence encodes CAGSFRGNTEAFF.

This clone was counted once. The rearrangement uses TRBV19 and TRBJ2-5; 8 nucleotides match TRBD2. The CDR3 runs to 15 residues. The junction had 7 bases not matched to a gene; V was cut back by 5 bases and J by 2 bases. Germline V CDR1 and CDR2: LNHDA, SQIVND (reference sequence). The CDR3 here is CASSYRGGRQETQYF. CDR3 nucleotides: TGTGCCAGTAGTTACCGGGGGGGGAGGCAAGAGACCCAGTACTTC.

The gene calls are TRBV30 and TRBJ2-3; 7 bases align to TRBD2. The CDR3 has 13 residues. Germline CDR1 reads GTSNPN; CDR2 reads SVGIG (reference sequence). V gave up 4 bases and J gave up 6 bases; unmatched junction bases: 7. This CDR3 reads CAWKSGGWDTQYF. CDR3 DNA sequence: TGTGCCTGGAAGTCCGGGGGGTGGGATACGCAGTATTTT.

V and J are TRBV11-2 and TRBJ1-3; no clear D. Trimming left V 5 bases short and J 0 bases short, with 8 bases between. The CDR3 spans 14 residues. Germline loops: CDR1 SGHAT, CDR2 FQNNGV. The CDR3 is CASSHRSSGNTIYF. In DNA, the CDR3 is TGTGCCAGCAGCCACCGCAGCTCTGGAAACACCATATATTTT.

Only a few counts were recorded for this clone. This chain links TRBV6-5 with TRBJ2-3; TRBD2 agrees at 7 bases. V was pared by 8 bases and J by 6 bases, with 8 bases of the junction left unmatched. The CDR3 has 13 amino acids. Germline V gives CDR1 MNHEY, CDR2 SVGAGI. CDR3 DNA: TGTGCCAGCCACAAACTAGCGTCGGATACGCAGTATTTT. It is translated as CASHKLASDTQYF.

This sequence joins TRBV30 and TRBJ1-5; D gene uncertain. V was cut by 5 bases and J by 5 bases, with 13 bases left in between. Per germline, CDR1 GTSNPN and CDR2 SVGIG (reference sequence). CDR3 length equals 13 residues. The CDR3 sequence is CAWAKGDYQPQHF. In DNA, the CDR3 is TGTGCCTGGGCAAAGGGAGATTATCAGCCCCAGCATTTT.

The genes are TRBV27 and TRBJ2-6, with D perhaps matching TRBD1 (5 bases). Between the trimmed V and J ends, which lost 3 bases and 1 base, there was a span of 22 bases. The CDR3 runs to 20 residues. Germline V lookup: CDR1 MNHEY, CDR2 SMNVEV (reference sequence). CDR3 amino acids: CASSFRGGAGLGSGANVLTF. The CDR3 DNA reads TGTGCCAGCAGTTTTAGGGGTGGGGCAGGGTTGGGTTCTGGGGCCAACGTCCTGACTTTC. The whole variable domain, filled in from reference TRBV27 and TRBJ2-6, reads EAQVTQNPRYLITVTGKKLTVTCSQNMNHEYMSWYRQDPGLGLRQIYYSMNVEVTDKGDVPEGYKVSRKEKRNFPLILESPSPNQTSLYFCASSFRGGAGLGSGANVLTFGAGSRLTVL.

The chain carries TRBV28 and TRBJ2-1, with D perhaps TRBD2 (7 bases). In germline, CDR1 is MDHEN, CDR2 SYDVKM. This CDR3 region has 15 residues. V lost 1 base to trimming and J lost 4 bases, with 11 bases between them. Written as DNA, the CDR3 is TGTGCCAGCAGTTTATTTGAGGGGGGGTACAATGAGCAGTTCTTC. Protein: CASSLFEGGYNEQFF.

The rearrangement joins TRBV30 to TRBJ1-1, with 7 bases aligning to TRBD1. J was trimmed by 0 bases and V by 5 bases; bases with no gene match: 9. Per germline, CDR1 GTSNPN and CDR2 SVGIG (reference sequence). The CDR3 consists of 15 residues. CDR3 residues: CAWVGTDRLNTEAFF. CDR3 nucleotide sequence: TGTGCCTGGGTAGGGACAGACCGCTTGAACACTGAAGCTTTCTTT.

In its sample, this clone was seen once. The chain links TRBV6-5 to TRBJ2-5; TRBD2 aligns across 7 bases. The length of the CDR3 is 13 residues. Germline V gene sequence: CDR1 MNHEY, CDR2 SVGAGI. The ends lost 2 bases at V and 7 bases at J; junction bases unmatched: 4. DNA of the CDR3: TGTGCCAGCAGTTACGGGACTACGGGGACCCAGTACTTC. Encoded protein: CASSYGTTGTQYF.

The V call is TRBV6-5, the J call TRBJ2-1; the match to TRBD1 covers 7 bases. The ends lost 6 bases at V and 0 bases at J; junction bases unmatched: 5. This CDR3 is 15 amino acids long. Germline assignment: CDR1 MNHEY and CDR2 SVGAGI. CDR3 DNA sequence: TGTGCCAGCAGCGACAGGGAGAGCTCCTACAATGAGCAGTTCTTC. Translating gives CASSDRESSYNEQFF.

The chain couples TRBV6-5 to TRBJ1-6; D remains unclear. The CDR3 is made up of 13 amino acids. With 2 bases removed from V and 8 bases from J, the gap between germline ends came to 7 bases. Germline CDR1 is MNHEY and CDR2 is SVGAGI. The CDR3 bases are TGTGCCAGCAGTTACATGAGGTATTCACCCCTCCACTTT. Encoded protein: CASSYMRYSPLHF.

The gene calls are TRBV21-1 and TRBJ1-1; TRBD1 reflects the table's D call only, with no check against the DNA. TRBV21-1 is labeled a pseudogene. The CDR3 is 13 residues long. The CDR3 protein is CASRQGQNTEAFF. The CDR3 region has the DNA TGTGCCAGCAGACAGGGGCAGAACACTGAAGCTTTCTTT.

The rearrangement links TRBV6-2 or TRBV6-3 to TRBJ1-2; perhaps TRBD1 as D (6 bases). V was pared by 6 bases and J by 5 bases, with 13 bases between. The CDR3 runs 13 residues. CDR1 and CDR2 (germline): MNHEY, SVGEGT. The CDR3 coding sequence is TGTGCCAGCAGCAACCAACAGGGTTATGGCTACACCTTC. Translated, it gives CASSNQQGYGYTF.